This paragraph reports one T cell receptor beta chain. The antigen is unknown. PCR used 60 Vbeta primers and 13 Jbeta primers. Some clones are missing from TCRdb's copy, which holds only in-frame ones; the method was immunoSEQ multiplex PCR. The table lists about 110,000 clones, about 79% of them singletons. The CDR3 runs to 14 residues. The germline V gene has CDR1 MDHEN and CDR2 SYDVKM. These data come from a study of cytomegalovirus exposure and HLA in healthy donors. Findings and caveats of the study: Specificity for CMV antigens was confirmed in vitro for a few of the CMV-associated chains. Judged likely to be a sequencing artifact was a cluster of highly shared sequence variants.

The genes are TRBV28 and TRBJ2-5; no definite D call. The closer fit of TRBJ2-7 to the DNA end suggests the J call may be wrong. This TCR was recovered from a woman aged 18-29 years in good health and CMV-seropositive. The sequenced sample was PBMCs. CDR3 coding DNA: TGTGCCAGCAGTTTCTTTGGACCTAGCTACGAGCAGTACTTC. This encodes CASSFFGPSYEQYF.